This T cell receptor (beta chain) originates from a study of cytomegalovirus exposure and HLA in healthy donors. Study-level results: Sequencing likely caused a cluster of highly shared sequence variants.

V lost 2 bases and J 1 base, leaving 4 bases between the germline ends. Per the germline V gene, CDR1 is GTSNPN and CDR2 is SVGIG (reference sequence). The CDR3 is 12 residues long. For this clone: No antigen is known for it.

PCR primers comprised 60 Vbeta and 13 Jbeta primers. TCRdb's copy holds only in-frame clones and misses some; the assay was immunoSEQ multiplex PCR. This sample yields fewer than 250,000 clones, of which approximately 82% are seen a single time; more than 1.5% belongs to the top ten. The sequence was obtained from a man aged 40-49 years in good health and CMV-seropositive. The genes are TRBV30 and TRBJ2-3, with D uncertain. The sequenced sample was PBMCs. In DNA form, the CDR3 reads TGTGCCTGGAGTCGGGGCACAGATACGCAGTATTTT. Residues: CAWSRGTDTQYF.